The rows below give T cell receptor beta chains drawn from one sample of a study of shared clonotypes between healthy human individuals. The table came from immunoSEQ multiplex PCR; TCRdb's copy has only in-frame clones and leaves some out. The sample carries some 660,000 clones, 55% to 85% recorded once. Material: memory CD4+ T cells sorted from blood. These receptors originate from a woman aged 25 to 39 in good health. CDR3s include the opening cysteine and the closing phenylalanine or tryptophan. D genes are given only for firm matches. Rows give clone size only sometimes, using once, few, many, or a class for an expanded clone.

v_gene: TRBV2; j_gene: TRBJ2-1; d_gene: TRBD2; abundance: few; CDR3aa: CASRWISGSYNEQFF; CDR3nt: TGTGCCAGCAGATGGATTAGCGGGAGCTACAATGAGCAGTTCTTC
v_gene: TRBV4-1; j_gene: TRBJ2-1; d_gene: NA; abundance: NA; CDR3aa: CASSRGSSYNEQFF; CDR3nt: TGCGCCAGCAGCCGCGGGTCCTCCTACAATGAGCAGTTCTTC
v_gene: TRBV29-1; j_gene: TRBJ2-2; d_gene: NA; abundance: NA; CDR3aa: CTAYNTGELFF; CDR3nt: TGCACGGCCTACAACACCGGGGAGCTGTTTTTT
v_gene: TRBV5-1; j_gene: TRBJ2-7; d_gene: TRBD2; abundance: NA; CDR3aa: CASSIGTSGSYEQYF; CDR3nt: TGCGCCAGCAGCATCGGGACTAGCGGCTCCTACGAGCAGTACTTC
v_gene: TRBV6-4; j_gene: TRBJ2-2; d_gene: TRBD1; abundance: once; CDR3aa: CASRNRGSAGELFF; CDR3nt: TGTGCCAGCAGGAACAGGGGAAGCGCCGGGGAGCTGTTTTTT
v_gene: TRBV10-3; j_gene: TRBJ2-1; d_gene: TRBD2; abundance: NA; CDR3aa: CAISEPGLAGGNEQFF; CDR3nt: TGTGCCATCAGTGAGCCGGGACTAGCGGGAGGAAATGAGCAGTTCTTC
v_gene: TRBV11-2; j_gene: TRBJ2-4; d_gene: NA; abundance: few; CDR3aa: CASSLESAIQYF; CDR3nt: TGTGCCAGCAGCTTAGAATCGGCTATTCAGTACTTC
v_gene: TRBV19; j_gene: TRBJ1-5; d_gene: NA; abundance: NA; CDR3aa: CASSTQRNQPQHF; CDR3nt: TGTGCCAGTAGTACGCAGAGGAATCAGCCCCAGCATTTT
v_gene: TRBV28; j_gene: TRBJ1-2; d_gene: NA; abundance: few; CDR3aa: CASKAKVDLYGYTF; CDR3nt: TGTGCCAGCAAGGCGAAGGTCGACCTCTATGGCTACACCTTC
v_gene: TRBV11-2; j_gene: TRBJ1-3; d_gene: TRBD1; abundance: NA; CDR3aa: CASSLADRAGNTIYF; CDR3nt: TGTGCCAGCAGCCTAGCCGACAGGGCTGGAAACACCATATATTTT
v_gene: TRBV6-1; j_gene: TRBJ2-6; d_gene: NA; abundance: NA; CDR3aa: CASSEALSGTSGANVLTF; CDR3nt: TGTGCCAGCAGTGAAGCGCTGTCAGGGACCTCTGGGGCCAACGTCCTGACTTTC
v_gene: TRBV4-2; j_gene: TRBJ2-1; d_gene: NA; abundance: NA; CDR3aa: CASSQDSGLNNEQFF; CDR3nt: TGTGCCAGCAGCCAAGATTCGGGACTTAACAATGAGCAGTTCTTC
v_gene: TRBV5-8; j_gene: TRBJ1-1; d_gene: NA; abundance: NA; CDR3aa: CASAVGALNTEAFF; CDR3nt: TGTGCCAGCGCAGTTGGGGCCTTGAACACTGAAGCTTTCTTT
v_gene: TRBV6-1; j_gene: TRBJ1-1; d_gene: TRBD1; abundance: NA; CDR3aa: CASSSGQKAFF; CDR3nt: TGTGCCAGCAGTTCGGGACAGAAAGCTTTCTTT
v_gene: TRBV18; j_gene: TRBJ2-2; d_gene: TRBD2; abundance: NA; CDR3aa: CASSPLGPGGPGNTGELFF; CDR3nt: TGTGCCAGCTCACCACTTGGTCCGGGAGGGCCAGGGAACACCGGGGAGCTGTTTTTT
v_gene: TRBV5-8; j_gene: TRBJ2-6; d_gene: NA; abundance: NA; CDR3aa: CASSDSWGSSGANVLTF; CDR3nt: TGTGCCAGCAGCGACTCATGGGGATCTTCTGGGGCCAACGTCCTGACTTTC
v_gene: TRBV11-3; j_gene: TRBJ2-3; d_gene: TRBD2; abundance: NA; CDR3aa: CASSLGLAGDGDTQYF; CDR3nt: TGTGCCAGCAGCTTAGGCTTGGCGGGAGACGGAGATACGCAGTATTTT
v_gene: TRBV2; j_gene: TRBJ1-5; d_gene: TRBD1; abundance: NA; CDR3aa: CASSGTGNNQPQHF; CDR3nt: TGTGCCAGCTCTGGGACAGGAAACAATCAGCCCCAGCATTTT
v_gene: TRBV7-8; j_gene: TRBJ2-3; d_gene: TRBD2; abundance: NA; CDR3aa: CASSLAGRGGRPDTQYF; CDR3nt: TGTGCCAGCAGCTTAGCGGGCCGGGGCGGGAGACCCGATACGCAGTATTTT
v_gene: TRBV28; j_gene: TRBJ2-2; d_gene: NA; abundance: NA; CDR3aa: CASLGNTGELFF; CDR3nt: TGTGCCAGCCTGGGGAACACCGGGGAGCTGTTTTTT
v_gene: TRBV19; j_gene: TRBJ2-3; d_gene: NA; abundance: once; CDR3aa: CASSPRVSDTQYF; CDR3nt: TGTGCCAGTAGTCCGCGGGTTTCAGATACGCAGTATTTT
v_gene: TRBV6-1; j_gene: TRBJ2-1; d_gene: NA; abundance: NA; CDR3aa: CASSDSYGTLGDEQFF; CDR3nt: TGTGCCAGCAGTGATTCGTACGGGACCCTCGGCGATGAGCAGTTCTTC
v_gene: TRBV6-5; j_gene: TRBJ2-7; d_gene: NA; abundance: NA; CDR3aa: CASRKLDRGGEQYF; CDR3nt: TGTGCCAGCAGAAAACTTGACAGGGGAGGGGAGCAGTACTTC
v_gene: TRBV6-5; j_gene: TRBJ1-4; d_gene: NA; abundance: NA; CDR3aa: CASRKDQTEKLFF; CDR3nt: TGTGCCAGCAGAAAAGACCAGACGGAAAAACTGTTTTTT
v_gene: TRBV5-1; j_gene: TRBJ2-3; d_gene: NA; abundance: many; CDR3aa: CASSPGLFNEDTQYF; CDR3nt: TGCGCCAGCAGCCCCGGCCTCTTCAACGAGGATACGCAGTATTTT
v_gene: TRBV6-5; j_gene: TRBJ1-2; d_gene: NA; abundance: many; CDR3aa: CASSAGTPYGYTF; CDR3nt: TGTGCCAGCAGCGCCGGGACCCCCTATGGCTACACCTTC
v_gene: TRBV6-6; j_gene: TRBJ2-7; d_gene: TRBD1; abundance: NA; CDR3aa: CASSADRGHYEQYF; CDR3nt: TGTGCCAGCAGCGCGGACAGGGGGCACTACGAGCAGTACTTC
v_gene: TRBV7-2; j_gene: TRBJ1-3; d_gene: NA; abundance: once; CDR3aa: CASSYQGTLGNTIYF; CDR3nt: TGTGCCAGCAGCTATCAGGGGACACTGGGAAACACCATATATTTT
v_gene: TRBV6-1; j_gene: TRBJ1-1; d_gene: NA; abundance: NA; CDR3aa: CASSPQPGTEAFF; CDR3nt: TGTGCCAGCAGCCCCCAACCAGGGACTGAAGCTTTCTTT
v_gene: TRBV5-1; j_gene: TRBJ2-7; d_gene: TRBD1; abundance: NA; CDR3aa: CASSLITGGSYEQYF; CDR3nt: TGCGCCAGCAGCTTGATCACAGGGGGTTCCTACGAGCAGTACTTC
v_gene: TRBV11-2; j_gene: TRBJ2-7; d_gene: TRBD1; abundance: few; CDR3aa: CASSPARDSYEQYF; CDR3nt: TGTGCCAGCAGCCCGGCCCGGGACAGCTACGAGCAGTACTTC
v_gene: TRBV5-1; j_gene: TRBJ2-7; d_gene: TRBD1; abundance: NA; CDR3aa: CASSFKIADRGYEQYF; CDR3nt: TGCGCCAGCAGCTTCAAGATCGCGGACAGGGGGTACGAGCAGTACTTC
v_gene: TRBV2; j_gene: TRBJ2-7; d_gene: NA; abundance: few; CDR3aa: CASSERVTSYEQYF; CDR3nt: TGTGCCAGCAGTGAGAGGGTCACCTCCTACGAGCAGTACTTC
v_gene: TRBV5-1; j_gene: TRBJ2-3; d_gene: TRBD1; abundance: NA; CDR3aa: CASSLGTGYTDTQYF; CDR3nt: TGCGCCAGCAGCTTGGGGACAGGGTACACAGATACGCAGTATTTT
v_gene: TRBV6-1; j_gene: TRBJ2-5; d_gene: NA; abundance: NA; CDR3aa: CASTWGLAGETQYF; CDR3nt: TGTGCCAGCACCTGGGGACTGGCCGGGGAGACCCAGTACTTC
v_gene: TRBV18; j_gene: TRBJ1-3; d_gene: NA; abundance: few; CDR3aa: CASSREDVVSGNTIYF; CDR3nt: TGTGCCAGCTCACGGGAAGACGTTGTTTCTGGAAACACCATATATTTT
v_gene: TRBV28; j_gene: TRBJ1-3; d_gene: NA; abundance: few; CDR3aa: CASSAILSSGNTIYF; CDR3nt: TGTGCCAGCAGTGCCATCCTGAGCTCTGGAAACACCATATATTTT
v_gene: TRBV10-1; j_gene: TRBJ2-3; d_gene: TRBD2; abundance: NA; CDR3aa: CASSEGASSGSLETQYF; CDR3nt: TGCGCCAGCAGTGAGGGCGCGTCTAGCGGGAGTTTAGAAACGCAGTATTTT
v_gene: TRBV28; j_gene: TRBJ1-2; d_gene: TRBD1; abundance: NA; CDR3aa: CASSSPRGRDYGYTF; CDR3nt: TGTGCCAGCAGTTCCCCCAGGGGGCGAGACTATGGCTACACCTTC
v_gene: TRBV13; j_gene: TRBJ2-3; d_gene: TRBD2; abundance: NA; CDR3aa: CASSWEAGPSTDTQYF; CDR3nt: TGTGCCAGCAGCTGGGAAGCGGGGCCTAGCACAGATACGCAGTATTTT
v_gene: TRBV27; j_gene: TRBJ1-2; d_gene: NA; abundance: NA; CDR3aa: CASSLKGNYGYTF; CDR3nt: TGTGCCAGCAGTTTAAAGGGTAACTATGGCTACACCTTC